This section outlines one T cell receptor beta chain sequence together with its context. Its antigen is undetermined. Sequencing was performed with immunoSEQ multiplex PCR; in TCRdb, only in-frame clones are kept and a portion is missing. Of 65,000 to 100,000 clones in the sample, approximately 91% are singletons; the top ten hold 6% to 7.5%. The data belong to a study of T cell responses to AZD1222 COVID-19 vaccine. Trimming removed 10 bases from V and 5 bases from J, with 11 bases in between. The CDR3 length is 12 residues. Germline CDR1 reads MNHEY; CDR2 reads SVGAGI. Whole-study results and caveats: In the spike-specific TCR repertoire, nearly half reportedly target unmutated variant regions.

The sample consisted of peripheral blood, taken 28 days after the second AZD1222 dose. The J gene is TRBJ1-4, the V gene TRBV6-5; D not resolved. The receptor comes from an adult who received the AZD1222 COVID-19 vaccine. The CDR3 nucleotides read TGTGCCATCTCGAGGCCCAATGAAAAACTGTTTTTT. Its translation is CAISRPNEKLFF.